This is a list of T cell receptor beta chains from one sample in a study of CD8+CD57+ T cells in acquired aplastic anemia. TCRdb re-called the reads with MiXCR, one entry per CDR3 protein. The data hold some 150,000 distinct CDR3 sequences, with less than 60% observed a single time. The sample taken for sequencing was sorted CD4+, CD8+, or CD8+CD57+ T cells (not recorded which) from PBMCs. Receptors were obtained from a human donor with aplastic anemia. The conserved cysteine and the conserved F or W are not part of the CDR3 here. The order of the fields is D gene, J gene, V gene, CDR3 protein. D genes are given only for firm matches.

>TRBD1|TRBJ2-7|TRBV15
ATSRGGNRGYEQY
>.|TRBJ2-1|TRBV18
ASSPGRPYNEQF
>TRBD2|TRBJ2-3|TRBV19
ASSLTSGTQGTQY
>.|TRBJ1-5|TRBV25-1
ASSRRRYSNQPQH
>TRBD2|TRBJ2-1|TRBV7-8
ASRARNRAGGGEQF
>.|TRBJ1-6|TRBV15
ATRASSYNSPLH
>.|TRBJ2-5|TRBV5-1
ASSSRWGAQETQY
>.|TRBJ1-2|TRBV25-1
ASSEMGNYGYT
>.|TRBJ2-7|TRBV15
ATSISRSYEQY
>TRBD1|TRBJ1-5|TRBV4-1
AGSQERGGLGQPQH
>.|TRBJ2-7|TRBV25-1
ARTGGHVEQY
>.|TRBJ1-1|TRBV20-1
SPTGGSAEAF
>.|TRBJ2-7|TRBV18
ASSPDSHYEQY
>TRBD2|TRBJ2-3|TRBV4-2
ASSQIPLLAERTDTQY
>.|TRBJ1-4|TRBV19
ASSIIGQKEKLF
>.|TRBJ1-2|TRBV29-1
SVPAFPYGYT
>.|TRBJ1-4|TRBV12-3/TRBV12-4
ASRRDGPTNEKLF
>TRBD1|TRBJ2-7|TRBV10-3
ATLEGQGAGEQY
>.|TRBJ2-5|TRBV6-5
ASTLGETQY
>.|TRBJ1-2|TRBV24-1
ATSDPDRTTLDGYT
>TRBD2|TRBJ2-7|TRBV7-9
ASSFLAGTYEQY
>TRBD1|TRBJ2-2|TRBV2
ASGDRPTGELF
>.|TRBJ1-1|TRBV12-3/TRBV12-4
ASSTTEAF
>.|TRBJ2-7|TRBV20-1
SARDLKRTYEQY